Listed here is a single T cell receptor (beta chain). Trimming cost V 1 base and J 2 bases, with 12 bases left between them. The CDR3 length is 15 residues. CDR1 SEHNR and CDR2 FQNEAQ come from the germline V gene (reference sequence). A sample-barcoded 5' primer and a J-beta primer mix were used in a second PCR of about 7 to 12 cycles. MiXCR, run by TCRdb on the 5' RACE reads, gives a single entry per CDR3 protein. The profile shows under 850,000 distinct CDR3 sequences, 36% of them singletons. This record belongs to a study of blood T cells in healthy people across ages. The sequence was obtained from a man aged 18 to 30 in good health. V is TRBV7-9 and J is TRBJ2-7; a weak D match, TRBD1 (7 bases). Input material: blood. This chain's CDR3 is CASSLGGGGPYEQYF. CDR3 DNA sequence: TGTGCCAGCAGCTTAGGTGGAGGGGGCCCCTACGAGCAGTACTTC.